These 20 T cell receptor beta chains originate from one sample sequenced in a study of blood T cell repertoires in COVID-19. Only in-frame clones appear in the TCRdb table, and some are missing; sequencing was by immunoSEQ multiplex PCR. The sample holds about 100,000 clones, 84% seen once. Specimen: peripheral blood. The source is an older woman with acute or convalescent COVID-19.

The chain has TRBV6-5 and TRBJ1-2; unclear D gene. This CDR3 has 14 amino acids. The germline V and J ends were trimmed by 4 bases and 0 bases, with 9 bases remaining between them. From germline, CDR1 is MNHEY and CDR2 SVGAGI. The CDR3 bases are TGTGCCAGCAGTTCGGGGAGGGCTAACTATGGCTACACCTTC. It encodes CASSSGRANYGYTF.

This clone appeared a single time. The junction departs from germline at one end; a sequencing error may be responsible. CDR3 protein: CASSRFGHTF. DNA of the CDR3: TGTGCCAGCAGTCGTTTTGGCCACACCTTC. The rearrangement links TRBV28 to TRBJ1-2, with D uncertain. The CDR3 contains 10 residues. CDR1 and CDR2 from the germline V gene are MDHEN and SYDVKM.

The rearrangement joins TRBV29-1 to TRBJ2-7; 12 positions match TRBD1. This CDR3 is 13 amino acids long. The V gene's germline CDR1 is SQVTM and CDR2 ANQGSEA. The junction had 6 bases not matched to a gene; V was cut back by 7 bases and J by 5 bases. The CDR3 nucleotides read TGCAGCGGGGGGACAGGGGGCGGCAACGAGCAGTACTTC. The encoded protein is CSGGTGGGNEQYF.

This chain uses TRBV9 with TRBJ2-5; 9 bases map to TRBD1. The germline V gene has CDR1 SGDLS and CDR2 YYNGEE. After removal of 4 bases from V and 5 bases from J, the junction contained 9 bases not matched to a gene. The CDR3 length is 15 residues. CDR3 loop: CASSPRTGGFETQYF. The CDR3 DNA is TGTGCCAGCAGCCCTCGAACAGGGGGCTTTGAGACCCAGTACTTC.

This clone was detected ten times or more. V gene TRBV6-5 combines with J gene TRBJ1-1; D gene ambiguous. The CDR3 runs to 13 residues. CDR1 and CDR2 (germline): MNHEY, SVGAGI. The V gene lost 7 bases and the J gene lost 1 base, with 10 bases spanning the gap. Here the CDR3 DNA reads TGTGCCAGCAACCAACAGCCGAACACTGAAGCTTTCTTT. Residues: CASNQQPNTEAFF.

This clone was detected once. This sequence joins TRBV10-2 and TRBJ1-1; no definite D call. The CDR3 is 14 residues long. Looked up from germline, CDR1 is WSHSY and CDR2 is SAAADI. V was shortened by 7 bases and J by 2 bases, with 14 bases between the two germline ends. The CDR3 loop is CASKSGTLNTEAFF. CDR3 bases: TGCGCCAGCAAATCAGGCACCTTAAACACTGAAGCTTTCTTT.

The chain carries TRBV28 and TRBJ1-5; D gene uncertain. Germline assignment: CDR1 MDHEN and CDR2 SYDVKM. Trimming cost V 1 base and J 4 bases, with 20 bases left between them. This CDR3 is built from 18 residues. CDR3 residues: CASSLLFRRENVNQPQHF. Written as DNA, the CDR3 is TGTGCCAGCAGTTTATTATTCCGGAGGGAAAACGTGAATCAGCCCCAGCATTTT.

The chain combines TRBV9 with TRBJ1-1; D might be TRBD1 (6 bases). The V gene lost 0 bases and the J gene lost 0 bases, with 12 bases spanning the gap. This CDR3 has 16 amino acids. Germline CDR1 is SGDLS and CDR2 is YYNGEE. CDR3 DNA sequence: TGTGCCAGCAGCGTAGCTGGGGCAGGGGTGAACACTGAAGCTTTCTTT. Translated: CASSVAGAGVNTEAFF.

This clone was counted between two and nine times. The V call is TRBV19, the J call TRBJ1-2; D is perhaps TRBD1 (5 bases). Deletions cut 5 bases from V and 4 bases from J, with 17 bases between. In germline, CDR1 is LNHDA, CDR2 SQIVND (reference sequence). CDR3 length equals 15 residues. The CDR3 here is CASSVRRGATYGYTF. CDR3 sequence (DNA): TGTGCCAGTAGTGTCCGCCGTGGGGCCACCTATGGCTACACCTTC.

The genes are TRBV2 and TRBJ1-6; perhaps TRBD1 as D (5 bases). The CDR3 covers 14 residues. The germline CDR1 and CDR2 sequences are SNHLY and FYNNEI. V lost 6 bases, J lost 3 bases, and 9 bases lay in between. The CDR3, as DNA: TGTGCCAGCAGCCTGGGGGGCTATAATTCACCCCTCCACTTT. Residues: CASSLGGYNSPLHF.

This clone was found once. The gene calls are TRBV7-9 and TRBJ1-1; D may be TRBD1 (5 bases). Germline-derived CDR1 and CDR2 are SEHNR and FQNEAQ (reference sequence). CDR3 length equals 14 residues. V was cut by 1 base and J by 6 bases, with 12 bases left in between. The CDR3 region is CASSLVGLRPEAFF. CDR3 DNA: TGTGCCAGCAGCTTAGTGGGGCTTAGGCCTGAAGCTTTCTTT.

This clone appeared once. V usage is TRBV4-3 and J usage is TRBJ1-4; D is unclear. The length of the CDR3 is 16 residues. Germline V gene sequence: CDR1 LGHNA, CDR2 YSLEER. The ends were cut back, 1 base at V and 6 bases at J, with 15 bases in the middle. CDR3 nucleotides: TGCGCCAGCAGCCAAGGATTTCAACGGGGAGATGAAAAACTGTTTTTT. This encodes CASSQGFQRGDEKLFF.

The chain employs TRBV18 and TRBJ1-5; 9 positions match TRBD1. Per germline, CDR1 KGHSH and CDR2 LQKENI. The CDR3 is 13 amino acids. The J segment lost 7 bases and the V segment lost 5 bases, leaving 3 bases of the junction unmatched. DNA for the CDR3: TGTGCCAGCTCAGGGGACAGGGAACAGCCCCAGCATTTT. It translates to CASSGDREQPQHF.

CDR3 sequence (DNA): TGTGCCATCCGCCCCGGGACAGGGGCTGATCAGCCCCAGCATTTT. Its protein is CAIRPGTGADQPQHF. The rearrangement uses TRBV10-3 and TRBJ1-5; 10 bases are shared with TRBD1. This CDR3 is built from 15 residues. Trimming cost V 8 bases and J 5 bases; bases outside gene matches: 9. Looked up from germline, CDR1 is ENHRY and CDR2 is SYGVKD.

CDR3 coding DNA: TGTGCCAGCAGCAAAGGGGGGGGCCGGTTCTACGAGCAGTACTTC. This sequence encodes CASSKGGGRFYEQYF. The V call is TRBV21-1, the J call TRBJ2-7; the table's D call of TRBD2 was not tested on the DNA. TRBV21-1 is recorded as a pseudogene. This CDR3 has 15 residues.

The rearrangement uses TRBV19 and TRBJ2-4, with D perhaps TRBD2 (6 bases). The germline V gene has CDR1 LNHDA and CDR2 SQIVND (reference sequence). This CDR3 comprises 14 residues. Trimming took off 8 bases at V and 4 bases at J, with 15 bases between the two ends. The CDR3 protein is CASGGGTAKNIQYF. The CDR3 DNA follows: TGTGCCAGTGGTGGGGGGACGGCGAAAAACATTCAGTACTTC.

This sequence joins TRBV19 and TRBJ2-1; D uncertain. The CDR3 loop spans 11 amino acids. From germline, CDR1 is LNHDA and CDR2 SQIVND (reference sequence). V was shortened by 4 bases and J by 7 bases, with 5 bases between the two germline ends. The CDR3 loop reads CASSTLNEQFF. The DNA of the CDR3 is TGTGCCAGTAGTACTTTGAATGAGCAGTTCTTC. The full variable domain, completed using reference TRBV19 and TRBJ2-1, is DGGITQSPKYLFRKEGQNVTLSCEQNLNHDAMYWYRQDPGQGLRLIYYSQIVNDFQKGDIAEGYSVSREKKESFPLTVTSAQKNPTAFYLCASSTLNEQFFGPGTRLTVL.

This rearrangement joins TRBV9 to TRBJ1-2; TRBD1 matches 8 bases. The CDR3 consists of 15 residues. The germline gives CDR1 SGDLS, CDR2 YYNGEE. Trimming at V came to 0 bases and at J to 3 bases, leaving 4 bases not matched to a gene. CDR3 nucleotide sequence: TGTGCCAGCAGCGTAGGAGGACAGGGCCACTATGGCTACACCTTC. Translating gives CASSVGGQGHYGYTF.

This sequence joins TRBV6-4 and TRBJ1-6; D is ambiguous. V gave up 0 bases and J gave up 8 bases, with 8 bases separating them. Germline loops: CDR1 MRHNA, CDR2 SNTAGT. The CDR3 covers 14 residues. The CDR3 loop is CASSDSIGDSPLHF. DNA for the CDR3: TGTGCCAGCAGTGACTCGATAGGAGATTCACCCCTCCACTTT.

The CDR3 bases are TGTGCCAGTAGCCAAGGGACAGAATACAATGAGCAGTTCTTC. Its protein product is CASSQGTEYNEQFF. This rearrangement joins TRBV19 to TRBJ2-1; 7 bases align to TRBD1. The junction had 6 bases not matched to a gene; V was cut back by 6 bases and J by 4 bases. The CDR3 extends over 14 amino acids. Germline V gene data show CDR1 as LNHDA and CDR2 as SQIVND (reference sequence).